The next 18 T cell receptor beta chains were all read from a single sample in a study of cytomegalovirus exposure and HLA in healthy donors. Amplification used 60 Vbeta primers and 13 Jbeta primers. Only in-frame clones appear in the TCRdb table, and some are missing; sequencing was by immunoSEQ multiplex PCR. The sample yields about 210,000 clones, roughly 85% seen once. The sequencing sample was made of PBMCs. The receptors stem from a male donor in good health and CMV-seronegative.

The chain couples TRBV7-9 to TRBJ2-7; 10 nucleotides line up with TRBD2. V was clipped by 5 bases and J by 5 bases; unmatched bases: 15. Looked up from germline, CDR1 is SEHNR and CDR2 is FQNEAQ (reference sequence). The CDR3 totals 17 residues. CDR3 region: CASSPRGSGGPGDEQYF. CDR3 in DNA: TGTGCCAGCAGCCCCCGGGGTAGCGGGGGGCCGGGGGACGAGCAGTACTTC. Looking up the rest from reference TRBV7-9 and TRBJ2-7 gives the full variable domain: DTGVSQNPRHKITKRGQNVTFRCDPISEHNRLYWYRQTLGQGPEFLTYFQNEAQLEKSRLLSDRFSAERPKGSFSTLEIQRTEQGDSAMYLCASSPRGSGGPGDEQYFGPGTRLTVT.

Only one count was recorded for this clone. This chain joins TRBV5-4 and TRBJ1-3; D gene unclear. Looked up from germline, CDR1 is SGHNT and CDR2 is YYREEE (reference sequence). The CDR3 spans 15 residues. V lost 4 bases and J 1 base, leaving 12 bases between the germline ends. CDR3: CASSPTTESGNTIYF. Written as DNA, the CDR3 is TGTGCCAGCAGCCCAACCACAGAATCTGGAAACACCATATATTTT.

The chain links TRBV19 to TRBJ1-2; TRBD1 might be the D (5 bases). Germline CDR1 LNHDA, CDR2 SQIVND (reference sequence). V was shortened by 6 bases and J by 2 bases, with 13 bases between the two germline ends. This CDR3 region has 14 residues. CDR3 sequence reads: CASSPLQVNYGYTF. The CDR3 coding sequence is TGTGCCAGTAGCCCCCTACAGGTGAACTATGGCTACACCTTC. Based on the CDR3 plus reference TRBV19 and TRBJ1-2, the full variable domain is DGGITQSPKYLFRKEGQNVTLSCEQNLNHDAMYWYRQDPGQGLRLIYYSQIVNDFQKGDIAEGYSVSREKKESFPLTVTSAQKNPTAFYLCASSPLQVNYGYTFGSGTRLTVV.

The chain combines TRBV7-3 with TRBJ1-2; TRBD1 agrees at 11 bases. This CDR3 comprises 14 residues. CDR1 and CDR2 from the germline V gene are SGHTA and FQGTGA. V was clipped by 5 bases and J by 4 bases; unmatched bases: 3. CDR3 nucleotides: TGTGCCAGCAGCCGGACAGGGGGCGCCTATGGCTACACCTTC. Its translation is CASSRTGGAYGYTF.

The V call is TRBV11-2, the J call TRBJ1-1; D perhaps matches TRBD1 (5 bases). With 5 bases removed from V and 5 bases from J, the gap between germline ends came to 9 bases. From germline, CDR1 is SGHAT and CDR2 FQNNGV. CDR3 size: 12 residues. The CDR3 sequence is CASSTGGTEAFF. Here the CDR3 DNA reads TGTGCCAGCAGCACAGGAGGGACTGAAGCTTTCTTT.

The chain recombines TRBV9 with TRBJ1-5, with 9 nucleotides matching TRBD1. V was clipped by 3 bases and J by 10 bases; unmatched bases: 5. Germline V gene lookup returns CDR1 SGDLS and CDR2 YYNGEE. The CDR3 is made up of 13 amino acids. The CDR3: CASSDGTGYPQHF. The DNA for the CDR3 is TGTGCCAGCAGCGACGGGACAGGGTACCCCCAGCATTTT.

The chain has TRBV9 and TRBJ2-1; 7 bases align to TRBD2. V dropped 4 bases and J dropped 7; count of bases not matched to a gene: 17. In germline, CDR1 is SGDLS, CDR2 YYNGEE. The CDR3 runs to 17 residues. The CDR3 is CASSLQSRLARGNEQFF. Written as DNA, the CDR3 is TGTGCCAGCAGCCTACAGTCGAGACTAGCCCGAGGTAATGAGCAGTTCTTC.

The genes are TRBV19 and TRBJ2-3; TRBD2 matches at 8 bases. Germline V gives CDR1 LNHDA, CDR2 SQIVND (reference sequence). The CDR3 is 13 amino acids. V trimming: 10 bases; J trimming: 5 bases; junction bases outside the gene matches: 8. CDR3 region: CATKGLEEDTQYF. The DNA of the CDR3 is TGTGCCACCAAGGGACTAGAAGAAGATACGCAGTATTTT.

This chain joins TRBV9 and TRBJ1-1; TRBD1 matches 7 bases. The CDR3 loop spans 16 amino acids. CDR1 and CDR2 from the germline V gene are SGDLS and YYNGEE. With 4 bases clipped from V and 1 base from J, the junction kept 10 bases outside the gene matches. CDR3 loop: CASSRTSQGKNTEAFF. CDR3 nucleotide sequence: TGTGCCAGCAGCAGAACATCACAGGGGAAGAACACTGAAGCTTTCTTT.

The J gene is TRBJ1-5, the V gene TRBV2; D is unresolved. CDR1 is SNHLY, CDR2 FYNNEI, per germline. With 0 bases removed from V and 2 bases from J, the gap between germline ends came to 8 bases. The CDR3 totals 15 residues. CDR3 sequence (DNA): TGTGCCAGCAGTGAAGCCCCCGGGGGCAATCAGCCCCAGCATTTT. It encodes CASSEAPGGNQPQHF.

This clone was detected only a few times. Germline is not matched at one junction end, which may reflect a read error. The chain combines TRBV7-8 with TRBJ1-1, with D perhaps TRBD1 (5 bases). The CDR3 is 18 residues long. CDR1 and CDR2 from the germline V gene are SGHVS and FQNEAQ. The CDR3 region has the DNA TGTGCCAGCAGCTTTGAAGGGATTGTTCTAGGGGTGAATACTGAAGCTTTCTTT. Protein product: CASSFEGIVLGVNTEAFF.

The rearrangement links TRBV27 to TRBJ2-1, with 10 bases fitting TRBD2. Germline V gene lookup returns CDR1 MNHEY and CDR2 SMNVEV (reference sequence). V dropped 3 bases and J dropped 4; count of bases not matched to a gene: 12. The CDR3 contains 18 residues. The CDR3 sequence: CASSFEPSGRVSYNEQFF. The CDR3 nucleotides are TGTGCCAGCAGTTTTGAACCTAGCGGGAGAGTGAGTTACAATGAGCAGTTCTTC.

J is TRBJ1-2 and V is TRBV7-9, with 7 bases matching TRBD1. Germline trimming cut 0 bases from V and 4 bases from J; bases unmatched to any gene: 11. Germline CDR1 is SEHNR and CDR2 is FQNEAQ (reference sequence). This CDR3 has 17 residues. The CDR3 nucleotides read TGTGCCAGCAGCTTAGCAGCGGGGGGACAGCCTTTCTATGGCTACACCTTC. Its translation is CASSLAAGGQPFYGYTF.

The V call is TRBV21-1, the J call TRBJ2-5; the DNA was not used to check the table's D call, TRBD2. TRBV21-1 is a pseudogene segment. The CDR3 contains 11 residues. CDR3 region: CASSWGGGPNF. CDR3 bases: TGTGCCAGCAGCTGGGGCGGGGGCCCAAACTTC.

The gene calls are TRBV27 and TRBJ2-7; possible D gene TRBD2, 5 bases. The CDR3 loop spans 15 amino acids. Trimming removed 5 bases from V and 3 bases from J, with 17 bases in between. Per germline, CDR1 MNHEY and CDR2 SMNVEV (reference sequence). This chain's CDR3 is CASSPSHGNHYEQYF. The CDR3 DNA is TGTGCCAGCAGTCCCTCCCACGGGAACCACTACGAGCAGTACTTC.

The CDR3 region has the DNA TGTGCCAGCAGTTACCGACAGGGGATAGACAATGAGCAGTTCTTC. Translation gives CASSYRQGIDNEQFF. This chain uses TRBV21-1 with TRBJ2-1; the DNA was not compared with TRBD1, the D call given in the table. TRBV21-1 is deemed a pseudogene. The CDR3 consists of 15 residues.

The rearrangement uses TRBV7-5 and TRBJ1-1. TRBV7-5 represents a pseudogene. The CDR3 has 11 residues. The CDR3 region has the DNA TGTGTGTCGGAGGTCCACACTGAAGCTTTCTTT. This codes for CVSEVHTEAFF.

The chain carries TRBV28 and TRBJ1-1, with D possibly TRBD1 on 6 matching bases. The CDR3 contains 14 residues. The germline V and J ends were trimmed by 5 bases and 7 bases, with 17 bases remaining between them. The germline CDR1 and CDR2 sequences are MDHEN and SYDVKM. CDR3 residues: CASSPTYDRFEAFF. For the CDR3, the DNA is TGTGCCAGCAGTCCCACCTACGACAGGTTTGAAGCTTTCTTT.